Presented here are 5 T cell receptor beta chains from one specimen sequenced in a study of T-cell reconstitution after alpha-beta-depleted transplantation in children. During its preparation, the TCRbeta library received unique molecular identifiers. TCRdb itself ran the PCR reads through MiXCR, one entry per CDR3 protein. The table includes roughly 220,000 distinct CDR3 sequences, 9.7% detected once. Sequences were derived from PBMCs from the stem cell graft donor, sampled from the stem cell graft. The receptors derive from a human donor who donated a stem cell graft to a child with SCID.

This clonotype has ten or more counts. CDR3 DNA sequence: TGCGCCAGCAGCAATTTGACAAAATACAATGAGCAGTTCTTC. It specifies CASSNLTKYNEQFF. This chain connects TRBV4-1 to TRBJ2-1; D gene unclear. Germline CDR1 and CDR2: MGHRA and YSYEKL. Trimming pared 5 bases from V and 4 bases from J, leaving 12 bases between. This CDR3 spans 14 amino acids.

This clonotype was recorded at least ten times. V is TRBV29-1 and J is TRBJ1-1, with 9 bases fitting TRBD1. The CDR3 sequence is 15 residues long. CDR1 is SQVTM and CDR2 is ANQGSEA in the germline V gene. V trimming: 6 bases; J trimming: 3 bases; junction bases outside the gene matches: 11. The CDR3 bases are TGCAGCGTGGCCGGGGGGAGACAGGGGGACACTGAAGCTTTCTTT. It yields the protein CSVAGGRQGDTEAFF.

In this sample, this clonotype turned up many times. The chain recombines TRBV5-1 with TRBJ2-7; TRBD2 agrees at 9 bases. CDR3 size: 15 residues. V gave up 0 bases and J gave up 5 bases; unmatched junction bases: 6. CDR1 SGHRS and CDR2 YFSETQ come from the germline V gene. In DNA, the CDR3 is TGCGCCAGCAGCTTGGGGTCTAGCGGGGTTAACGAGCAGTACTTC. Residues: CASSLGSSGVNEQYF.

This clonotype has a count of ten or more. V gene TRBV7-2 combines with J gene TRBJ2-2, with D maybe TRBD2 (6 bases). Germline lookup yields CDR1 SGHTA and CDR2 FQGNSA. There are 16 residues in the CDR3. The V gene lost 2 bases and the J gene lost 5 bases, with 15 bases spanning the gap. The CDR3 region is CASSLNGGRSTGELFF. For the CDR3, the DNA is TGTGCCAGCAGCTTAAACGGGGGACGAAGTACCGGGGAGCTGTTTTTT.

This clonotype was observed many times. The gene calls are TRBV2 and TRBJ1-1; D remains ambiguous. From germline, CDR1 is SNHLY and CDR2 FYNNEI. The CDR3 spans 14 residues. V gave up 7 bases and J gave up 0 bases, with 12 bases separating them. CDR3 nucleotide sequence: TGTGCCAGCAAGGCTTTGCGGGTGAACACTGAAGCTTTCTTT. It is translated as CASKALRVNTEAFF.